This T cell receptor (beta chain) was sequenced during a study of blood T cell repertoires in COVID-19. In the study overall: Samples of COVID-19 (acute and convalescent) were obtained from the United States, Italy and Spain. In each case, the material was cDNA or gDNA derived from T cells, B-cell-depleted T cells, or PBMCs.

The CDR3 runs to 13 residues. The germline V and J ends were trimmed by 2 bases and 2 bases, with 6 bases remaining between them. Germline values: CDR1 KGHSH, CDR2 LQKENI. In the original analysis: Estimated nucleated cell counts came from reference gene primer amplification. The data were produced by immunoSEQ multiplex PCR, yet TCRdb's version contains in-frame clones alone and is incomplete. V and J calls and clone size are those listed in that table; D and trimming were worked out from the DNA. This table has over 150,000 clones, around 79% appearing once. V and J are TRBV18 and TRBJ2-5; D ambiguous. The clonotype was recovered from a woman between 65 and 79 years old with acute or convalescent COVID-19. Material for sequencing was peripheral blood. CDR3 bases: TGTGCCAGCTCACCAGGGCAGCAAGAGACCCAGTACTTC. This translates into CASSPGQQETQYF.